This TCR beta chain was obtained from a study of shared T cell receptors in the human thymus. The method was immunoSEQ multiplex PCR; TCRdb's version includes in-frame clones alone and lacks a portion of them. The repertoire holds hundreds of thousands of clones, with approximately 87% as singletons. This clone was recorded once. These data were likewise used in another study, on human thymus T cells. This second study says: Thymus tissue for the work was resected from patients undergoing corrective heart surgery. Apparent skewing of V and J gene usage characterized both thymic and blood repertoires. Unrelated individuals were reported by related research to share highly overlapping thymic repertoires.

Sequenced: thymocytes. The sequence was obtained from a boy under three years old with a congenital heart defect.

The CDR3 reads CASMHGTSGEQYF. In DNA form, the CDR3 reads TGCGCCAGCATGCATGGGACTAGTGGCGAGCAGTACTTC. The genes are TRBV5-1 and TRBJ2-7; 8 bases are a match to TRBD2. J gave up 6 bases and V 6 bases, and 8 bases lay outside the gene matches. CDR1 SGHRS and CDR2 YFSETQ come from the germline V gene. This CDR3 region has 13 residues. The full variable domain, with the rest looked up from reference TRBV5-1 and TRBJ2-7, is KAGVTQTPRYLIKTRGQQVTLSCSPISGHRSVSWYQQTPGQGLQFLFEYFSETQRNKGNFPGRFSGRQFSNSRSEMNVSTLELGDSALYLCASMHGTSGEQYFGPGTRLTVT.